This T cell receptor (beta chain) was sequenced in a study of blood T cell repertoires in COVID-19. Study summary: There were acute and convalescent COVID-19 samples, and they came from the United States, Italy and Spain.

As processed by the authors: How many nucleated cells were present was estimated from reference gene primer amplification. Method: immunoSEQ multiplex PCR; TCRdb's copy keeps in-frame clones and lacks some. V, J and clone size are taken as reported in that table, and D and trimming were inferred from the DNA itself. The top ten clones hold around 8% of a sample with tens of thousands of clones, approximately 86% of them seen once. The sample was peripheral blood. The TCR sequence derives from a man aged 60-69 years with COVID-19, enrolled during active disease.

CDR3: CASSYSGTGINQPQHF. CDR3 sequence (DNA): TGTGCCAGCAGTTACTCGGGGACAGGGATCAATCAGCCCCAGCATTTT. The chain recombines TRBV6-2 or TRBV6-3 with TRBJ1-5; 9 bases are shared with TRBD1. V lost 0 bases, J lost 3 bases, and 3 bases stayed unmatched. From germline, CDR1 is MNHEY and CDR2 SVGEGT. The CDR3 has 16 residues.